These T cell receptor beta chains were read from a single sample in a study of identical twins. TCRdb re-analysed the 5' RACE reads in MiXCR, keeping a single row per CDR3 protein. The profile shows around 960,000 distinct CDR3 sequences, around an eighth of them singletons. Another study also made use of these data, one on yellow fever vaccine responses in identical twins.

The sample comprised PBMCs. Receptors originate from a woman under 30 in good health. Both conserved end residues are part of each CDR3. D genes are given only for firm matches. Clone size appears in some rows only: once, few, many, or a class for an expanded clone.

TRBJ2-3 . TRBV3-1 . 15 CASSPVSASTDTQYF TGTGCCAGCAGCCCAGTCTCGGCAAGCACAGATACGCAGTATTTT
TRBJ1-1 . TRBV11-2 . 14 CASSLVEANTEAFF TGTGCCAGCAGCTTAGTAGAGGCAAACACTGAAGCTTTCTTT
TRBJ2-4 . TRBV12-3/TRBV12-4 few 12 CASSLVKGVQYF TGTGCCAGCAGCCTGGTAAAGGGGGTTCAGTACTTC
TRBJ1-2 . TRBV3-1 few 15 CASSQDLGPSYGYTF TGTGCCAGCAGCCAAGATCTAGGGCCTTCCTATGGCTACACCTTC
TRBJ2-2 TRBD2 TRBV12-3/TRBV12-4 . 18 CACSTLGLAGAKTGELFF TGTGCCTGCTCCACTCTAGGGCTAGCGGGGGCCAAAACCGGGGAGCTGTTTTTT
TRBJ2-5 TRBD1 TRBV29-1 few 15 CSVEGWDRGQETQYF TGCAGCGTTGAAGGTTGGGACAGGGGGCAGGAGACCCAGTACTTC
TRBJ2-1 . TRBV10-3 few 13 CAISDGGANEQFF TGTGCCATCAGTGATGGGGGGGCCAATGAGCAGTTCTTC
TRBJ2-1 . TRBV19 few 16 CASSIRDLSSQGEQFF TGTGCCAGTAGCATTCGGGACTTATCTTCTCAGGGTGAGCAGTTCTTC
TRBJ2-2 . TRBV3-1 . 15 CASSQTTGSPGELFF TGTGCCAGCAGCCAAACCACAGGGAGTCCCGGGGAGCTGTTTTTT
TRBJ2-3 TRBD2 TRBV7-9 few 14 CASTLAGGADTQYF TGTGCCAGCACCCTAGCGGGAGGGGCAGATACGCAGTATTTT
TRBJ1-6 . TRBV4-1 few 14 CASSHEGLRSPLHF TGCGCCAGCAGCCATGAGGGTTTGAGATCACCCCTCCACTTT
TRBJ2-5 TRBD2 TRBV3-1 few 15 CASSQLAGKVETQYF TGTGCCAGCAGCCAACTAGCGGGGAAGGTGGAGACCCAGTACTTC
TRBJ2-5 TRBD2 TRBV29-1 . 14 CSVVLAGGEETQYF TGCAGCGTTGTTCTAGCGGGAGGGGAGGAGACCCAGTACTTC
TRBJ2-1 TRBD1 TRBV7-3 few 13 CASSARQGTEQFF TGTGCCAGCAGCGCACGACAGGGGACGGAGCAGTTCTTC
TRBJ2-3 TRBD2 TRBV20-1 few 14 CSARKASGGDTQYF TGCAGTGCTAGAAAGGCTAGCGGGGGAGATACGCAGTATTTT
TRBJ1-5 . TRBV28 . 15 CASSQTGGSNQPQHF TGTGCCAGCAGCCAAACCGGGGGTAGCAATCAGCCCCAGCATTTT
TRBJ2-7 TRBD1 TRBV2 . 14 CASSQTGKAYEQYF TGTGCCAGCAGTCAGACAGGGAAAGCCTACGAGCAGTACTTC
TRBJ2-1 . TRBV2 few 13 CASSPWVGHEQFF TGTGCCAGCAGTCCTTGGGTCGGGCATGAGCAGTTCTTC
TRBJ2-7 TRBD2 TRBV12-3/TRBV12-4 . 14 CASSLRGSLYEQYF TGTGCCAGCAGCCTCCGCGGGAGTCTGTACGAGCAGTACTTC
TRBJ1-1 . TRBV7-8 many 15 CASSLEAWGAPEAFF TGTGCCAGCAGCTTAGAAGCATGGGGGGCGCCTGAAGCTTTCTTT